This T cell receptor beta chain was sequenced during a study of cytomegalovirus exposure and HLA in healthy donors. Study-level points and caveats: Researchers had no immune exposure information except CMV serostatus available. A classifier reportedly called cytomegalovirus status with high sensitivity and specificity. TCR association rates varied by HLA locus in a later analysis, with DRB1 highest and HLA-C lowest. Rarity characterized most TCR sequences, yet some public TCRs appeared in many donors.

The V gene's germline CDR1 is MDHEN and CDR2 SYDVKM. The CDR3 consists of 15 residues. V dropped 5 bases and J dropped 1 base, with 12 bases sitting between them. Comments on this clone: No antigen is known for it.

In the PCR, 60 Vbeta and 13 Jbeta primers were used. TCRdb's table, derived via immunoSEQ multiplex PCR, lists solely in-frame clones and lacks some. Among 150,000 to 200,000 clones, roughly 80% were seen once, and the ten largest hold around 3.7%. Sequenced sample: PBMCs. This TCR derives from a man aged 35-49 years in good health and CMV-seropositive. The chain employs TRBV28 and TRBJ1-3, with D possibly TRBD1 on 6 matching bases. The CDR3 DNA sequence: TGTGCCAGCAGTGCGGACAGCGTTTCTGGAAACACCATATATTTT. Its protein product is CASSADSVSGNTIYF.